Listed here are 14 T cell receptor beta chains from one sample, sequenced in a study of shared clonotypes between healthy human individuals. The assay was immunoSEQ multiplex PCR, and TCRdb's table has in-frame clones only and misses some. The sample lists about 640,000 clones, 60% to 80% occurring once. The source material was memory CD4+ T cells sorted from blood. Sample subset: CD45RA-negative fraction. These receptor sequences come from a woman in her 30s in good health.

The chain is built from TRBV6-1 and TRBJ2-7; 8 bases fit TRBD1. The J segment lost 3 bases and the V segment lost 7 bases, leaving 11 bases of the junction unmatched. The CDR3 spans 15 residues. CDR1 and CDR2 (germline): MNHNS, SASEGT. CDR3 nucleotides: TGTGCCAGCACCTTAGGTACAGGGGGTTACTACGAGCAGTACTTC. Translating gives CASTLGTGGYYEQYF.

The chain recombines TRBV4-2 with TRBJ2-5; D is unresolved. The CDR3 has 15 residues. From germline, CDR1 is LGHNA and CDR2 YNFKEQ. Trimming cost V 2 bases and J 0 bases, with 10 bases left between them. CDR3 residues: CASSQPDPYQETQYF. The CDR3 region has the DNA TGTGCCAGCAGCCAACCGGATCCGTACCAAGAGACCCAGTACTTC.

The table lists this clone with a few counts. CDR3 DNA: TGTGCCAGCAGTTACTCGATCGAGGGAAACACCATATATTTT. Amino acid sequence: CASSYSIEGNTIYF. The chain employs TRBV6-6 and TRBJ1-3; no definite D call. The germline gives CDR1 MNHNY, CDR2 SVGAGI (reference sequence). The CDR3 sequence is 14 residues long. V lost 0 bases and J lost 4, with 7 bases in between.

V is TRBV7-9 and J is TRBJ1-1; D uncertain. Trimming cost V 5 bases and J 1 base, with 11 bases left between them. Germline V gene data show CDR1 as SEHNR and CDR2 as FQNEAQ (reference sequence). CDR3 length: 14 residues. The CDR3: CASSPHWGNTEAFF. The CDR3 bases are TGTGCCAGCAGCCCTCACTGGGGGAACACTGAAGCTTTCTTT. The entire variable domain, with the rest obtained from reference TRBV7-9 and TRBJ1-1, is as follows: DTGVSQNPRHKITKRGQNVTFRCDPISEHNRLYWYRQTLGQGPEFLTYFQNEAQLEKSRLLSDRFSAERPKGSFSTLEIQRTEQGDSAMYLCASSPHWGNTEAFFGQGTRLTVV.

The table lists this clone with a few counts. The chain has TRBV2 and TRBJ2-7; 11 bases agree with TRBD2. The V segment lost 4 bases and the J segment 2 bases; nucleotides outside the gene matches: 10. Germline values: CDR1 SNHLY, CDR2 FYNNEI. The CDR3 runs to 17 residues. CDR3 in amino acids: CASSAHSGRARPYEQYF. Written as DNA, the CDR3 is TGTGCCAGCAGTGCCCATAGCGGGAGGGCTCGTCCCTACGAGCAGTACTTC.

V and J are TRBV6-6 and TRBJ1-2; D is undetermined. Trimming removed 6 bases at V and 4 bases at J, with 15 bases between. CDR1 is MNHNY and CDR2 is SVGAGI in the germline V gene (reference sequence). The length of the CDR3 is 14 residues. Written as DNA, the CDR3 is TGTGCCAGCAGCCCCCGGCTGGACGTCTATGGCTACACCTTC. Its protein product is CASSPRLDVYGYTF.

CDR3 loop: CASSQVQAGMAKNIQYF. CDR3 DNA: TGCGCCAGCAGCCAAGTTCAAGCGGGAATGGCCAAAAACATTCAGTACTTC. The chain carries TRBV4-1 and TRBJ2-4, with 7 bases fitting TRBD2. Unmatched junction bases numbered 7, after V lost 1 base and J lost 1 base. Germline assignment: CDR1 MGHRA and CDR2 YSYEKL. The CDR3 has 17 residues.

The rearrangement uses TRBV5-4 and TRBJ2-3, with D hard to call. This CDR3 region has 13 residues. Looked up from germline, CDR1 is SGHNT and CDR2 is YYREEE (reference sequence). With 1 base removed from V and 4 bases from J, the gap between germline ends came to 7 bases. CDR3 sequence: CASSLYSADTQYF. CDR3 in DNA: TGTGCCAGCAGCTTGTACTCTGCAGATACGCAGTATTTT.

The chain links TRBV4-2 to TRBJ1-2; D unresolved. Trimming took off 0 bases at V and 5 bases at J, with 16 bases between the two ends. The CDR3 totals 16 residues. Germline CDR1 reads LGHNA; CDR2 reads YNFKEQ. The CDR3 bases are TGTGCCAGCAGCCAAGAAGAGGGCCGGAGTCTTTATGGCTACACCTTC. Protein: CASSQEEGRSLYGYTF.

The chain links TRBV19 to TRBJ2-1; D gene ambiguous. Germline assignment: CDR1 LNHDA and CDR2 SQIVND (reference sequence). With 5 bases removed from V and 0 bases from J, the gap between germline ends came to 5 bases. The CDR3 has 13 amino acids. CDR3 amino acids: CASSALSYNEQFF. The CDR3, as DNA: TGTGCCAGTAGTGCGCTCTCCTACAATGAGCAGTTCTTC.

There are a few counts of this clone. The CDR3 loop reads CASRELGRNTIYF. The DNA of the CDR3 is TGTGCCAGCAGGGAATTGGGTCGAAACACCATATATTTT. The chain carries TRBV28 and TRBJ1-3, with unresolved D. The CDR3 extends over 13 amino acids. Germline-derived CDR1 and CDR2 are MDHEN and SYDVKM. With 6 bases removed from V and 5 bases from J, the gap between germline ends came to 11 bases.

J is TRBJ2-7 and V is TRBV10-1, with unresolved D. This CDR3 region has 13 residues. Germline V gene lookup returns CDR1 WNHNN and CDR2 SYGVQD (reference sequence). V gave up 4 bases and J gave up 6 bases, with 13 bases separating them. This CDR3 reads CASSGDTRREQYF. CDR3 nucleotides: TGCGCCAGCAGTGGTGACACCCGCCGCGAGCAGTACTTC.

The chain has TRBV9 and TRBJ2-3; TRBD2 aligns across 14 bases. Germline loops: CDR1 SGDLS, CDR2 YYNGEE. The ends lost 4 bases at V and 6 bases at J; junction bases unmatched: 10. The CDR3 covers 17 residues. Here the CDR3 reads CASSRTRLAGGPDTQYF. The CDR3 DNA reads as TGTGCCAGCAGCCGTACCCGACTAGCGGGAGGGCCGGATACGCAGTATTTT.

This clone was detected only a few times. The J gene is TRBJ2-7, the V gene TRBV5-1, with D possibly being TRBD2 (6 bases). Per germline, CDR1 SGHRS and CDR2 YFSETQ. The CDR3 consists of 15 residues. Trimming cost V 0 bases and J 6 bases, with 16 bases left between them. This CDR3 reads CASSLGFGGMGEQYF. CDR3 bases: TGCGCCAGCAGCTTGGGGTTCGGCGGGATGGGCGAGCAGTACTTC.